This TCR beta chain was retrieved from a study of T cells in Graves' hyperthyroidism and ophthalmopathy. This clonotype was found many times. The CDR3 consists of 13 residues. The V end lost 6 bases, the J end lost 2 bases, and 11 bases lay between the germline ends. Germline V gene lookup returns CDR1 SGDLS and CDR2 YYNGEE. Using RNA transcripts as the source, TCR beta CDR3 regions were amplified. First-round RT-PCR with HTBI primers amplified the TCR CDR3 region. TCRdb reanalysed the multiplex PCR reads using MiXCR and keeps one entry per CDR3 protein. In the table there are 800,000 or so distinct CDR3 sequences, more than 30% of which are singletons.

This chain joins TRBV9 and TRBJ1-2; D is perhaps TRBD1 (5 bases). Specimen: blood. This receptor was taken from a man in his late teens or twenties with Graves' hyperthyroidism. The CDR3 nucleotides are TGTGCCAGCACCCTAGGGGAGAACTATGGCTACACCTTC. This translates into CASTLGENYGYTF. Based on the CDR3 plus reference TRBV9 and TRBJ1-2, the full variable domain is DSGVTQTPKHLITATGQRVTLRCSPRSGDLSVYWYQQSLDQGLQFLIQYYNGEERAKGNILERFSAQQFPDLHSELNLSSLELGDSALYFCASTLGENYGYTFGSGTRLTVV.